This T cell receptor beta chain was recovered during a study of human T cells and chemical hapten exposure. Whole-study context: During the roughly 25-week study period, patients had diphenylcyclopropenone applied to the scalp every week. Findings and limits, study-wide: Expanded TCRs grouped into significantly more large CDR3 similarity clusters than controls produced. Following DPC sensitization, TCRs present above 1 in 1000 frequency showed no change.

V shed 7 bases and J shed 0 bases, with 12 bases lying between them. CDR1 DFQATT and CDR2 SNEGSKA come from the germline V gene (reference sequence). CDR3 size: 13 residues. Individual cDNA molecules received unique molecular identifiers in the library. TCRdb itself ran the RACE reads through MiXCR, one entry per CDR3 protein. This table has some 60,000 distinct CDR3 sequences, 9.5% to 15% appearing once. This clonotype showed up many times. Its antigen is currently unknown. Sample time point: patch test 3, about 24 weeks after DPC sensitization. Treatment defined: therapeutic diphenylcyclopropenone sensitization with weekly scalp DPC.

The TCR sequence derives from a man aged 25-40 years with alopecia areata. Some clones in this sample may be carry-over from other donors' samples. This chain links TRBV20-1 with TRBJ1-1; D ambiguous. The source material was whole blood, sampled in connection with sensitization to the hapten diphenylcyclopropenone (DPC). The chain's CDR3 is CSVIPYMNTEAFF. CDR3 sequence (DNA): TGCAGTGTTATCCCATATATGAACACTGAAGCTTTCTTT.